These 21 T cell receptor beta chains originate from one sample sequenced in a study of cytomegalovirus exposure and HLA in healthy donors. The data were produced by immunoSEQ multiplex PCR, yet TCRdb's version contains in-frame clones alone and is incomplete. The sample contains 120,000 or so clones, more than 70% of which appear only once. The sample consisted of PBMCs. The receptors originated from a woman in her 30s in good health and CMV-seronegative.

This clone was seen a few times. The CDR3 loop reads CASSMKGWPDTQYF. The CDR3 DNA reads as TGTGCCAGTAGTATGAAGGGGTGGCCAGATACGCAGTATTTT. This chain uses TRBV19 with TRBJ2-3; the D gene is possibly TRBD1 (5 bases). Germline CDR1 and CDR2: LNHDA and SQIVND (reference sequence). V lost 3 bases and J lost 4, with 11 bases in between. The CDR3 is made up of 14 amino acids.

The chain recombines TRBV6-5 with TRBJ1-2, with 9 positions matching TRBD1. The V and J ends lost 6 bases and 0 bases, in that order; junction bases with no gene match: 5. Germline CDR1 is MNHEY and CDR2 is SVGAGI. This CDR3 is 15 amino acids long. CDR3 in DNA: TGTGCCAGCAGAGATAGGGACAGGGCTAACTATGGCTACACCTTC. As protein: CASRDRDRANYGYTF.

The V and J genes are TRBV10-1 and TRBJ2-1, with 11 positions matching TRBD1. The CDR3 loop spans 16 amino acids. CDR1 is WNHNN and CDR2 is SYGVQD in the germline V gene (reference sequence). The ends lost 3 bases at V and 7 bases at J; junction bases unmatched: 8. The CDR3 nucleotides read TGCGCCAGCAGTGATCGGACAGGGGGCGTGGGGAATGAGCAGTTCTTC. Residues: CASSDRTGGVGNEQFF.

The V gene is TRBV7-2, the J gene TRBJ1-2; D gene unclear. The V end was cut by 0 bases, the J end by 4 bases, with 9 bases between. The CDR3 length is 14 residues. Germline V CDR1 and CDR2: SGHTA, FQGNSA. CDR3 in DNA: TGTGCCAGCAGCTTAGCGCCTAATCCCTATGGCTACACCTTC. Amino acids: CASSLAPNPYGYTF.

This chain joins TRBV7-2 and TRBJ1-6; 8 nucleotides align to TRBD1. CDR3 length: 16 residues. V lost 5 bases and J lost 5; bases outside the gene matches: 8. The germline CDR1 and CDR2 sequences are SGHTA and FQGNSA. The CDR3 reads CASSLRQGIDNSPLHF. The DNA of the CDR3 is TGTGCCAGCAGCCTACGACAGGGGATCGATAATTCACCCCTCCACTTT.

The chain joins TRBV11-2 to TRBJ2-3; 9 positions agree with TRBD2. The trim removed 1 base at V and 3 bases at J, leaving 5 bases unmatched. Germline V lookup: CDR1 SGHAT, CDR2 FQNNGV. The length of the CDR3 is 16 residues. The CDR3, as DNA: TGTGCCAGCAGCTTAGTGGCGGGGGGGCCGACAGATACGCAGTATTTT. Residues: CASSLVAGGPTDTQYF.

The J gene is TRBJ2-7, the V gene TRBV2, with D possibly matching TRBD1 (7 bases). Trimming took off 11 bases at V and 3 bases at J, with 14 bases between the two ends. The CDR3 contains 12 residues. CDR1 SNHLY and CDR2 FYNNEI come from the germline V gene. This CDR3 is CAGGDSNYEQYF. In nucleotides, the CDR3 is TGTGCCGGAGGGGACAGCAACTACGAGCAGTACTTC.

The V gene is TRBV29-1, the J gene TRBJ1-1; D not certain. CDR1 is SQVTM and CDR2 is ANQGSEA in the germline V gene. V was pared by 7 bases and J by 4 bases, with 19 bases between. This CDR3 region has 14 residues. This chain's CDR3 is CSGKQLGRVTEAFF. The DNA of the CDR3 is TGCAGCGGGAAACAGCTCGGGCGGGTCACTGAAGCTTTCTTT.

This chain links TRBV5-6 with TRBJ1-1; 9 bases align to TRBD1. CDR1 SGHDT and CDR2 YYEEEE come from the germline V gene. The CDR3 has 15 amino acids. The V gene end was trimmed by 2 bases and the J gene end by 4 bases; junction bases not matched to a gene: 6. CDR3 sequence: CASSFGTGRITEAFF. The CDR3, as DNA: TGTGCCAGCAGCTTTGGGACAGGGAGGATCACTGAAGCTTTCTTT.

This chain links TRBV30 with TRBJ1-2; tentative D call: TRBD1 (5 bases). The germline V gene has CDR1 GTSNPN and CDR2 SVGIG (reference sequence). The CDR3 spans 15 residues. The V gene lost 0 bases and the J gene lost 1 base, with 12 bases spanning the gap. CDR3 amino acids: CAWSVRPGINYGYTF. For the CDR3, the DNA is TGTGCCTGGAGTGTACGCCCAGGGATTAACTATGGCTACACCTTC.

CDR3 loop: CASRPGQGDTQYF. The CDR3 region has the DNA TGTGCCAGCAGACCGGGACAGGGAGATACGCAGTATTTT. The rearrangement joins TRBV11-2 to TRBJ2-3; 9 positions match TRBD1. Losses at the gene ends were 6 bases for V and 5 bases for J; bases not matched to a gene: 3. CDR1 and CDR2 from the germline V gene are SGHAT and FQNNGV. The CDR3 consists of 13 residues.

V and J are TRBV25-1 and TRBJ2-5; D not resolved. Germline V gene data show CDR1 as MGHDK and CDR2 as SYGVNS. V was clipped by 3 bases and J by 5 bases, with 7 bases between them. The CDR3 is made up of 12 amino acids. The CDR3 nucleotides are TGTGCCAGCAGTGAGGCCCTGGAGACCCAGTACTTC. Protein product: CASSEALETQYF.

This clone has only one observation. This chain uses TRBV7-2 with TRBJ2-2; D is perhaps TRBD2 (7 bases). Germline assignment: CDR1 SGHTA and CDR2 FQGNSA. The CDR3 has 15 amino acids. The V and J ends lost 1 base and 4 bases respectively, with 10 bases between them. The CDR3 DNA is TGTGCCAGCAGCTTAGTTAGGGGGGGCACCGGGGAGCTGTTTTTT. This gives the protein CASSLVRGGTGELFF.

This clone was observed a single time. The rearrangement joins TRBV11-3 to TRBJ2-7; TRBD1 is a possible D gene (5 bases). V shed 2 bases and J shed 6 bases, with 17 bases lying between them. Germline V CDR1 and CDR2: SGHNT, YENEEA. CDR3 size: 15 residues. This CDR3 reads CASSLIGAGIGEQYF. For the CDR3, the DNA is TGTGCCAGCAGCTTAATTGGGGCAGGGATCGGCGAGCAGTACTTC.

The CDR3 DNA follows: TGTGCCAGCAGTTTCGTCGGGAACACCGGGGAGCTGTTTTTT. It encodes CASSFVGNTGELFF. The rearrangement joins TRBV28 to TRBJ2-2; D call uncertain. The CDR3 has 14 amino acids. Germline CDR1 reads MDHEN; CDR2 reads SYDVKM. The ends were cut back, 3 bases at V and 1 base at J, with 6 bases in the middle.

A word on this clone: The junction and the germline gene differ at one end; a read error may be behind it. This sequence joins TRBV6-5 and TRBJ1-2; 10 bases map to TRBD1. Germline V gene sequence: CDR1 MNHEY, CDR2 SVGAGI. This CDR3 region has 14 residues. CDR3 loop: CASRTDRGNSGYTF. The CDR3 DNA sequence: TGTGCCAGCAGAACGGACAGGGGGAACTCTGGCTACACCTTC.

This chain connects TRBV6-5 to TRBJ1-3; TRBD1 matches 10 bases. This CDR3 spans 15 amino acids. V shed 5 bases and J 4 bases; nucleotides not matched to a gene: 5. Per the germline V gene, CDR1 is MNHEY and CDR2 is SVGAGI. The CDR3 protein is CASSPGQGWGNTIYF. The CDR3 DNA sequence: TGTGCCAGCAGTCCGGGACAGGGGTGGGGAAACACCATATATTTT.

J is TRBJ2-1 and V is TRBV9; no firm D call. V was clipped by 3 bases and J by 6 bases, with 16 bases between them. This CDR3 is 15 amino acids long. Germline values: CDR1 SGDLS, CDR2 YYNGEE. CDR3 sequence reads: CASSGLRGASNEQFF. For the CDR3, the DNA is TGTGCCAGCAGCGGCCTCCGCGGAGCCTCCAATGAGCAGTTCTTC.

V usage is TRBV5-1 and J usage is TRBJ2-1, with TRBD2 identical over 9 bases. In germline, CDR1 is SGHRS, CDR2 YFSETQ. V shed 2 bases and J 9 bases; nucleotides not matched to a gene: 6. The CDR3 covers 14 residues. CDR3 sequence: CASSLGTSFFEQFF. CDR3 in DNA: TGCGCCAGCAGCTTAGGGACTAGCTTCTTTGAGCAGTTCTTC.

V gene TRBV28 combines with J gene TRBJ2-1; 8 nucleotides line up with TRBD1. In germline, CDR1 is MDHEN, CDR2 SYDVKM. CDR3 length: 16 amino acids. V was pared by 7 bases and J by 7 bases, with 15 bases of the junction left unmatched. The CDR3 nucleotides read TGTGCCAGCAATTTTCCCGCGGGACAGGTGATAAATGAGCAGTTCTTC. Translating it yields CASNFPAGQVINEQFF.

DNA of the CDR3: TGTGCCAGCAGTCGGGACTTCTTAGGGGAGCTGTTTTTT. Translation: CASSRDFLGELFF. The V and J genes are TRBV6-6 and TRBJ2-2; D is perhaps TRBD2 (6 bases). V was pared by 5 bases and J by 8 bases, with 12 bases between. Germline V gives CDR1 MNHNY, CDR2 SVGAGI (reference sequence). The CDR3 is 13 residues long.